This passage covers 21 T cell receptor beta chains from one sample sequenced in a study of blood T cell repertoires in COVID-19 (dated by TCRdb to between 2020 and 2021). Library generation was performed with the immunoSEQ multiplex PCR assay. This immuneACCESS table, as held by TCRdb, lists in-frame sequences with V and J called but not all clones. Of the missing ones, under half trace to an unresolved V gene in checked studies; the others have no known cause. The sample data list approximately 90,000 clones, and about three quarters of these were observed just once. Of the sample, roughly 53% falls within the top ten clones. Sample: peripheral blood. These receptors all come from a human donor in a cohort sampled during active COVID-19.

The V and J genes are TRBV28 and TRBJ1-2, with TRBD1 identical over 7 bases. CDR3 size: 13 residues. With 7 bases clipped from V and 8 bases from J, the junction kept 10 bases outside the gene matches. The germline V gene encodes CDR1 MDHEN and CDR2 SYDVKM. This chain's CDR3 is CASTGTVVRGYTF. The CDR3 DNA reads TGTGCCAGCACCGGGACAGTGGTGCGGGGCTACACCTTC.

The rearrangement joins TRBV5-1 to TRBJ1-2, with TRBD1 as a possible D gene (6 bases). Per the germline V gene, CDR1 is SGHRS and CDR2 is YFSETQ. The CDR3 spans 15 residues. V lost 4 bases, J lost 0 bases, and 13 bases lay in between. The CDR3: CASSPRDTANYGYTF. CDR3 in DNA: TGCGCCAGCAGCCCCCGGGACACTGCTAACTATGGCTACACCTTC.

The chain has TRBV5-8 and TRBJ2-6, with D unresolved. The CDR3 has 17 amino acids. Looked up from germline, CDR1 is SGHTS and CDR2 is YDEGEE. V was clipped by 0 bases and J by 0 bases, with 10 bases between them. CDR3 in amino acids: CASSLVVLSSGANVLTF. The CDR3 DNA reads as TGTGCCAGCAGCTTGGTCGTACTGAGCTCTGGGGCCAACGTCCTGACTTTC.

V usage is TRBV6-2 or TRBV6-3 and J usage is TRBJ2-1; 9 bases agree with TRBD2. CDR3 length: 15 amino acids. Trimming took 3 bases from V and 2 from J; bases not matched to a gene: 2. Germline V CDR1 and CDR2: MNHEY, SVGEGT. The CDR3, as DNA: TGTGCCAGCAGTTATATAGCGGGAGCCTACAATGAGCAGTTCTTC. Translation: CASSYIAGAYNEQFF.

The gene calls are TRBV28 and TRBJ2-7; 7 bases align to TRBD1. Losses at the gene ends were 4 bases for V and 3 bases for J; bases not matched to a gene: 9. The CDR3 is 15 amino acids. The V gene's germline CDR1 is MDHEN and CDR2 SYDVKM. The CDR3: CASSSDRDRDYEQYF. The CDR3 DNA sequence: TGTGCCAGCAGTTCCGACCGGGACAGAGACTACGAGCAGTACTTC. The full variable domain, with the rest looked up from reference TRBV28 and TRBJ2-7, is DVKVTQSSRYLVKRTGEKVFLECVQDMDHENMFWYRQDPGLGLRLIYFSYDVKMKEKGDIPEGYSVSREKKERFSLILESASTNQTSMYLCASSSDRDRDYEQYFGPGTRLTVT.

In DNA, the CDR3 is TGTGCCAGCAGCCACGGGGCTAGCGGGAGGTATTTT. Translated: CASSHGASGRYF. This chain joins TRBV6-5 and TRBJ2-3; 10 nucleotides line up with TRBD2. The germline CDR1 and CDR2 sequences are MNHEY and SVGAGI. The length of the CDR3 is 12 residues. J gave up 14 bases and V 6 bases, and 8 bases lay outside the gene matches.

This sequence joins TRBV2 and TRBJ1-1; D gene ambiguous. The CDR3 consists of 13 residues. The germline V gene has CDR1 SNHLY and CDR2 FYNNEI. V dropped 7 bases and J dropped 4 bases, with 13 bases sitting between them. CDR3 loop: CASTGLGSTEAFF. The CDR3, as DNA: TGTGCCAGCACCGGACTAGGGAGCACTGAAGCTTTCTTT.

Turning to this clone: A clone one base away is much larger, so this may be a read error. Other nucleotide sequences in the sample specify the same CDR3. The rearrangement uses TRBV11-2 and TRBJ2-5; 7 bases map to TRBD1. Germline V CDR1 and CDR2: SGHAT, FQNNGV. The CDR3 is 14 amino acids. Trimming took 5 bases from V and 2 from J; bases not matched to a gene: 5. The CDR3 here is CASSRGQLQETQYF. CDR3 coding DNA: TGTGCCAGCAGCCGGGGACAGCTTCAAGAGACCCAGTACTTC.

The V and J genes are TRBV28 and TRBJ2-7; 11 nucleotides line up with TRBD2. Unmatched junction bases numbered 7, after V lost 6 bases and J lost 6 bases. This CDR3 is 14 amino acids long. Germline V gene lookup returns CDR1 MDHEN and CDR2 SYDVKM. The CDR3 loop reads CASSPRLAGTEQYF. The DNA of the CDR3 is TGTGCCAGCAGCCCCAGACTAGCGGGAACCGAGCAGTACTTC. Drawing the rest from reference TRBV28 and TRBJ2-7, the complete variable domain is DVKVTQSSRYLVKRTGEKVFLECVQDMDHENMFWYRQDPGLGLRLIYFSYDVKMKEKGDIPEGYSVSREKKERFSLILESASTNQTSMYLCASSPRLAGTEQYFGPGTRLTVT.

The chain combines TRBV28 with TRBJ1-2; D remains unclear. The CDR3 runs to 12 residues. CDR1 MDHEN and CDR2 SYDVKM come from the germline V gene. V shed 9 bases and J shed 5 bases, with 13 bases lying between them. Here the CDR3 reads CASLSGRYGYTF. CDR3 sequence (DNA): TGTGCCAGTTTGAGTGGGCGTTATGGCTACACCTTC.

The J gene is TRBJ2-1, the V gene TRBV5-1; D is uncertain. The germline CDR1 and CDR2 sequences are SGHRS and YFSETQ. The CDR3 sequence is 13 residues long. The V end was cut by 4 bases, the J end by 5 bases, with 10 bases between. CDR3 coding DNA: TGCGCCAGCAGCCACGACTCGCACAATGAGCAGTTCTTC. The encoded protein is CASSHDSHNEQFF.

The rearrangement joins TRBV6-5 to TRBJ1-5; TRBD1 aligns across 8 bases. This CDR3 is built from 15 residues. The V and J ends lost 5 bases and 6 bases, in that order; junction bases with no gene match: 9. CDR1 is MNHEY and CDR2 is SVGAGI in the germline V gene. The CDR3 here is CASSTTQGAGQPQHF. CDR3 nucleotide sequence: TGTGCCAGCAGTACGACCCAGGGGGCTGGTCAGCCCCAGCATTTT.

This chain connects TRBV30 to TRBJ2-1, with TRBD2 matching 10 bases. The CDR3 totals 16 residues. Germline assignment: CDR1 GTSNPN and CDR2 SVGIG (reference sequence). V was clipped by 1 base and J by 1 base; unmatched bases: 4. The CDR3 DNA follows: TGTGCCTGGAGTGGGGAGGGACTAGCGTCCTACAATGAGCAGTTCTTC. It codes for CAWSGEGLASYNEQFF.

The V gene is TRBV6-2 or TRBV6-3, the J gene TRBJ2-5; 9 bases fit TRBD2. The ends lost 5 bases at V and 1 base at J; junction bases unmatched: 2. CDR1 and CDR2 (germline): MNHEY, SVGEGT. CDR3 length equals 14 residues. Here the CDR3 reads CASSPTSGQETQYF. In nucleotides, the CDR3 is TGTGCCAGCAGTCCGACTAGCGGCCAAGAGACCCAGTACTTC.

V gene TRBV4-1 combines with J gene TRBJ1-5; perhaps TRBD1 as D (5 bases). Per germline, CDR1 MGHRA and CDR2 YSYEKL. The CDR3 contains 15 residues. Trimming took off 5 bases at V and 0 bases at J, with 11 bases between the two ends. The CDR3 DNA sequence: TGCGCCAGCAGCTCCAGGGTAATTAGCAATCAGCCCCAGCATTTT. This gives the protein CASSSRVISNQPQHF.

The chain's CDR3 is CASTKPGLAGESSYEQYF. The CDR3 DNA is TGCGCCAGCACCAAACCGGGACTAGCGGGGGAAAGCTCCTACGAGCAGTACTTC. The chain has TRBV10-2 and TRBJ2-7, with 14 bases identical to TRBD2. CDR3 length equals 18 residues. The junction had 11 bases not matched to a gene; V was cut back by 7 bases and J by 0 bases. Germline V gene lookup returns CDR1 WSHSY and CDR2 SAAADI.

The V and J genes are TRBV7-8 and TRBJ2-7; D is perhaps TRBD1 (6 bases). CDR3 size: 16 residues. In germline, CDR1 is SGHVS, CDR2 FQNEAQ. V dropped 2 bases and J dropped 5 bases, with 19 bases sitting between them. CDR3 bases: TGTGCCAGCAGCTTAAGGGGGTCAGGGGTCCCTAACGAGCAGTACTTC. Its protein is CASSLRGSGVPNEQYF.

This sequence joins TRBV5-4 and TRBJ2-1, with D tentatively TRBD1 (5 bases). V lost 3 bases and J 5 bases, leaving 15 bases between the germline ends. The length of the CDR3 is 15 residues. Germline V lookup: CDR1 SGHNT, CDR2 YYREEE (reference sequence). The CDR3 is CASSSRTRANNEQFF. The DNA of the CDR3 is TGTGCCAGCAGCTCTAGGACACGGGCTAACAATGAGCAGTTCTTC. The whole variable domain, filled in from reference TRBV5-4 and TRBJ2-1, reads ETGVTQSPTHLIKTRGQQVTLRCSSQSGHNTVSWYQQALGQGPQFIFQYYREEENGRGNFPPRFSGLQFPNYSSELNVNALELDDSALYLCASSSRTRANNEQFFGPGTRLTVL.

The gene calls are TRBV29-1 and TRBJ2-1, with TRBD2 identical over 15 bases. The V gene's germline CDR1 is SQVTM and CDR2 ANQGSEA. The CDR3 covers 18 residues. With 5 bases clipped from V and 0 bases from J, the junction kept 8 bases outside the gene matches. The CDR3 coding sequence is TGCAGCGTTCAGGGACTAGCGGGAGGCTATAGCTCCTACAATGAGCAGTTCTTC. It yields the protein CSVQGLAGGYSSYNEQFF.

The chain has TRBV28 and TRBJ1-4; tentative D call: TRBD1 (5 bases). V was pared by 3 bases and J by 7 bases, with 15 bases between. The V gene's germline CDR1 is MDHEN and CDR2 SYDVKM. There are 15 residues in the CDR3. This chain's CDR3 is CASSLQGLRGEKLFF. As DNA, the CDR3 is TGTGCCAGCAGTTTGCAGGGCTTACGAGGTGAAAAACTGTTTTTT.

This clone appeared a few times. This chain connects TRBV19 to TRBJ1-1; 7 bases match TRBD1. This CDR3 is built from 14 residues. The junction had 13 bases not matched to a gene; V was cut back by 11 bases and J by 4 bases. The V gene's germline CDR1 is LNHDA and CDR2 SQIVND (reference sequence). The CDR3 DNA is TGTGCCTCCTCGCGAGGGGGCGTCGGCACTGAAGCTTTCTTT. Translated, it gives CASSRGGVGTEAFF.